A single sample is the source of the 28 T cell receptor beta chains below, sequenced in a study of cytomegalovirus exposure and HLA in healthy donors. The PCR employed 60 Vbeta primers together with 13 Jbeta primers. This table comes from immunoSEQ multiplex PCR, and its TCRdb copy is limited to in-frame clones, with some not included. The data contain about 200,000 clones, 65% to 90% of them singletons. The sample consisted of PBMCs. These receptors all stem from a woman younger than 45 in good health and CMV-seronegative.

The rearrangement joins TRBV28 to TRBJ2-7, with a weak D call TRBD1 (6 bases). This CDR3 has 15 residues. Germline lookup yields CDR1 MDHEN and CDR2 SYDVKM. The V end lost 4 bases, the J end lost 4 bases, and 17 bases lay between the germline ends. The CDR3 nucleotides are TGTGCCAGCAGTTCACCCGACGCAGGGGCATACGAGCAGTACTTC. Amino acid sequence: CASSSPDAGAYEQYF.

In its sample, this clone was seen a few times. V usage is TRBV23-1 and J usage is TRBJ1-1; no clear D gene. TRBV23-1 is an ORF, and what it does is uncertain. Between the trimmed V and J ends, which lost 0 bases and 7 bases, there was a span of 15 bases. The CDR3 is 15 residues long. CDR3 DNA: TGCGCCAGCAGTCAATCCGGCAAGAGGGAAGGTGAAGCTTTCTTT. As protein: CASSQSGKREGEAFF.

This clone was counted a single time. The chain joins TRBV7-6 to TRBJ2-7; 7 nucleotides agree with TRBD1. CDR3 length equals 15 residues. Germline CDR1 SGHVS, CDR2 FNYEAQ. J lost 2 bases, V lost 1 base, and 5 bases had no gene match. In DNA, the CDR3 is TGTGCCAGCAGCTTAGTGCAGGGGGATACCTACGAGCAGTACTTC. Its protein is CASSLVQGDTYEQYF. Full variable domain (outside the CDR3, taken from reference TRBV7-6 and TRBJ2-7): GAGVSQSPRYKVTKRGQDVALRCDPISGHVSLYWYRQALGQGPEFLTYFNYEAQQDKSGLPNDRFSAERPEGSISTLTIQRTEQRDSAMYRCASSLVQGDTYEQYFGPGTRLTVT.

The V and J genes are TRBV29-1 and TRBJ2-3; the match to TRBD2 covers 12 bases. Trimming removed 2 bases from V and 3 bases from J; junction bases left unmatched: 12. This CDR3 has 18 residues. Germline V gives CDR1 SQVTM, CDR2 ANQGSEA. For the CDR3, the DNA is TGCAGCGTTGAAATGAATCCTCCCGGGACTAGCGGGACAGATACGCAGTATTTT. Encoded protein: CSVEMNPPGTSGTDTQYF.

To note about this clone: At one boundary the junction diverges from the germline segment, which might be a read error. The chain employs TRBV7-9 and TRBJ2-2, with a possible D match to TRBD2 (6 bases). Looked up from germline, CDR1 is SEHNR and CDR2 is FQNEAQ (reference sequence). This CDR3 has 16 residues. The CDR3 region is CSSSLIGRAVTGELFF. CDR3 bases: TGTTCCAGCAGCCTGATCGGGAGAGCGGTCACCGGGGAGCTGTTTTTT.

CDR3 sequence (DNA): TGTGCCAGCAGCCACGACAGGGCCGAAGCTTTCTTT. Residues: CASSHDRAEAFF. The rearrangement joins TRBV14 to TRBJ1-1; 7 bases agree with TRBD1. Losses at the gene ends were 3 bases for V and 8 bases for J; bases not matched to a gene: 3. From germline, CDR1 is SGHDN and CDR2 FVKESK. The CDR3 loop spans 12 amino acids.

The chain uses TRBV9 and TRBJ1-3; no reliable D call. Germline lookup yields CDR1 SGDLS and CDR2 YYNGEE. Trimming took off 3 bases at V and 0 bases at J, with 13 bases between the two ends. The CDR3 sequence is 16 residues long. CDR3 DNA: TGTGCCAGCAGCGGGAGGATTGTAAGCTCTGGAAACACCATATATTTT. Translating it yields CASSGRIVSSGNTIYF.

CDR3 in DNA: TGTGCCAGCAGCTTAAGCGGGGGGGTTCTGTATTTT. This translates into CASSLSGGVLYF. The genes are TRBV7-3 and TRBJ2-3; 9 nucleotides align to TRBD2. J lost 14 bases, V lost 1 base, and 4 bases had no gene match. This CDR3 has 12 amino acids. Germline loops: CDR1 SGHTA, CDR2 FQGTGA.

This clone was detected once. The rearrangement uses TRBV2 and TRBJ2-5, with D uncertain. The CDR3 contains 15 residues. Trimming removed 4 bases at V and 1 base at J, with 13 bases between. Germline CDR1 is SNHLY and CDR2 is FYNNEI. CDR3 DNA: TGTGCCAGCAGTGTCCTCAGGAATCCCCAAGAGACCCAGTACTTC. It yields the protein CASSVLRNPQETQYF. Together with reference TRBV2 and TRBJ2-5, the CDR3 gives the full variable domain: EPEVTQTPSHQVTQMGQEVILRCVPISNHLYFYWYRQILGQKVEFLVSFYNNEISEKSEIFDDQFSVERPDGSNFTLKIRSTKLEDSAMYFCASSVLRNPQETQYFGPGTRLLVL.

The chain couples TRBV9 to TRBJ2-3; 7 bases align to TRBD1. Germline V gene sequence: CDR1 SGDLS, CDR2 YYNGEE. The trim removed 3 bases at V and 4 bases at J, leaving 5 bases unmatched. The CDR3 is made up of 14 amino acids. The CDR3 DNA follows: TGTGCCAGCAGCGCCGAAACAGGGGCAGATACGCAGTATTTT. It translates to CASSAETGADTQYF.

The J gene is TRBJ2-1, the V gene TRBV19, with TRBD1 matching over 7 bases. Germline V gene data show CDR1 as LNHDA and CDR2 as SQIVND (reference sequence). V dropped 4 bases and J dropped 6; count of bases not matched to a gene: 6. The CDR3 loop spans 14 amino acids. The CDR3 nucleotides are TGTGCCAGTAGTAAGAACAGGGGTATCAATGAGCAGTTCTTC. Its translation is CASSKNRGINEQFF.

V usage is TRBV20-1 and J usage is TRBJ2-3, with D hard to call. The CDR3 consists of 11 residues. Trimming removed 5 bases from V and 0 bases from J, with 3 bases in between. In germline, CDR1 is DFQATT, CDR2 SNEGSKA (reference sequence). The CDR3 here is CSAPSTDTQYF. The CDR3 coding sequence is TGCAGTGCTCCTAGCACAGATACGCAGTATTTT.

The chain couples TRBV7-8 to TRBJ2-2; no reliable D call. Trimming took off 5 bases at V and 6 bases at J, with 16 bases between the two ends. The germline CDR1 and CDR2 sequences are SGHVS and FQNEAQ. The CDR3 has 15 amino acids. The CDR3 nucleotides read TGTGCCAGCAGCCGGATGGTCCGGGTGTCCGGGGAGCTGTTTTTT. Amino acid sequence: CASSRMVRVSGELFF.

V and J are TRBV10-3 and TRBJ2-2, with 7 bases aligning to TRBD1. J lost 5 bases, V lost 8 bases, and 11 bases had no gene match. CDR3 length: 15 residues. Germline V gene lookup returns CDR1 ENHRY and CDR2 SYGVKD. The CDR3 bases are TGTGCCATCGCAGCACTCGACAGGGTTACCGGGGAGCTGTTTTTT. This sequence encodes CAIAALDRVTGELFF.

The chain couples TRBV18 to TRBJ1-1, with 8 bases lining up with TRBD1. The trim removed 5 bases at V and 3 bases at J, leaving 5 bases unmatched. Germline V CDR1 and CDR2: KGHSH, LQKENI. The CDR3 is 14 amino acids. CDR3 sequence (DNA): TGTGCCAGCTCATCAACGGACAGGGACACTGAAGCTTTCTTT. It encodes CASSSTDRDTEAFF.

The chain is built from TRBV28 and TRBJ2-2, with D hard to call. V lost 7 bases, J lost 6 bases, and 6 bases lay in between. Germline-derived CDR1 and CDR2 are MDHEN and SYDVKM. The CDR3 has 11 residues. CDR3: CASTIAGELFF. DNA for the CDR3: TGTGCCAGCACCATTGCCGGGGAGCTGTTTTTT.

This chain connects TRBV4-1 to TRBJ2-7; D not resolved. Between the trimmed V and J ends, which lost 3 bases and 10 bases, there was a span of 13 bases. CDR1 and CDR2 from the germline V gene are MGHRA and YSYEKL. CDR3 length: 12 residues. For the CDR3, the DNA is TGCGCCAGCAGCCACCCCGAGGCAACACAGTACTTC. This gives the protein CASSHPEATQYF.

This sequence joins TRBV5-5 and TRBJ2-3, with D perhaps TRBD2 (6 bases). Trimming stripped 1 base from V and 5 bases from J, with 11 bases between. The germline gives CDR1 SGHKS, CDR2 YYEKEE (reference sequence). CDR3 length: 14 amino acids. CDR3 loop: CASSLTPGLDTQYF. DNA for the CDR3: TGTGCCAGCAGCTTGACCCCGGGACTAGATACGCAGTATTTT.

This sequence joins TRBV4-2 and TRBJ2-3, with D tentatively TRBD1 (6 bases). Trimming took 4 bases from V and 1 from J, leaving 12 bases between them. The germline V gene has CDR1 LGHNA and CDR2 YNFKEQ. The CDR3 is 15 amino acids. DNA for the CDR3: TGTGCCAGCAGCCTACCCAGGGGCGGCACAGATACGCAGTATTTT. Translation: CASSLPRGGTDTQYF.

This clone was recorded a few times. The CDR3 sequence: CASSSAGSTDTQYF. For the CDR3, the DNA is TGTGCCAGCAGTTCTGCGGGAAGCACAGATACGCAGTATTTT. This rearrangement joins TRBV28 to TRBJ2-3, with D maybe TRBD2 (6 bases). This CDR3 region has 14 residues. Per germline, CDR1 MDHEN and CDR2 SYDVKM. V was clipped by 4 bases and J by 0 bases, with 8 bases between them. Full variable domain (rest looked up from reference TRBV28 and TRBJ2-3): DVKVTQSSRYLVKRTGEKVFLECVQDMDHENMFWYRQDPGLGLRLIYFSYDVKMKEKGDIPEGYSVSREKKERFSLILESASTNQTSMYLCASSSAGSTDTQYFGPGTRLTVL.

This clone has just one count. The chain carries TRBV11-2 and TRBJ2-5, with 7 positions matching TRBD1. The last part of the DNA fits TRBJ2-7 better; the J call may be wrong. In germline, CDR1 is SGHAT, CDR2 FQNNGV. The CDR3 extends over 14 amino acids. The CDR3 coding sequence is TGTGCCAGCAGCTTAGTCGGGACAGCCTACGAGCAGTACTTC. The encoded protein is CASSLVGTAYEQYF.

A few counts support this clone. The chain uses TRBV18 and TRBJ2-5; maybe TRBD2 (5 bases). CDR1 is KGHSH and CDR2 is LQKENI in the germline V gene. This CDR3 comprises 16 residues. The V and J ends lost 2 bases and 3 bases respectively, with 16 bases between them. CDR3 protein: CASSPSRLRAEETQYF. CDR3 nucleotide sequence: TGTGCCAGCTCACCATCACGACTAAGGGCGGAAGAGACCCAGTACTTC.

This chain uses TRBV9 with TRBJ2-1; TRBD2 matches 9 bases. The ends lost 4 bases at V and 7 bases at J; junction bases unmatched: 12. CDR3 length equals 16 residues. Germline CDR1 and CDR2: SGDLS and YYNGEE. Written as DNA, the CDR3 is TGTGCCAGCAGCCCCGTTGATAGCGGGAGTGGGAATGAGCAGTTCTTC. Translating it yields CASSPVDSGSGNEQFF. The full variable domain, rest sourced from reference TRBV9 and TRBJ2-1, is DSGVTQTPKHLITATGQRVTLRCSPRSGDLSVYWYQQSLDQGLQFLIQYYNGEERAKGNILERFSAQQFPDLHSELNLSSLELGDSALYFCASSPVDSGSGNEQFFGPGTRLTVL.

The chain recombines TRBV6-6 with TRBJ2-5; the D gene is possibly TRBD2 (5 bases). CDR1 and CDR2 from the germline V gene are MNHNY and SVGAGI (reference sequence). The V and J ends lost 0 bases and 8 bases respectively, with 7 bases between them. The CDR3 contains 12 residues. CDR3 nucleotide sequence: TGTGCCAGCAGTTACTCGAGGGTAACCCAGTACTTC. Protein product: CASSYSRVTQYF.

The chain's CDR3 is CASTQPSTDTQYF. Written as DNA, the CDR3 is TGTGCCAGCACACAACCAAGCACAGATACGCAGTATTTT. This sequence joins TRBV28 and TRBJ2-3; D is uncertain. The CDR3 sequence is 13 residues long. Trimming removed 7 bases from V and 0 bases from J, with 8 bases in between. The germline CDR1 and CDR2 sequences are MDHEN and SYDVKM.

The genes are TRBV5-1 and TRBJ2-5; TRBD1 matches at 10 bases. This CDR3 comprises 14 residues. CDR1 SGHRS and CDR2 YFSETQ come from the germline V gene. The V and J ends lost 4 bases and 1 base, in that order; junction bases with no gene match: 1. DNA for the CDR3: TGCGCCAGCAGCCGACAGGGGGCCCAAGAGACCCAGTACTTC. Encoded protein: CASSRQGAQETQYF.

This chain joins TRBV6-1 and TRBJ2-1, with 10 bases identical to TRBD1. Germline trimming cut 4 bases from V and 7 bases from J; bases unmatched to any gene: 7. The CDR3 is 15 amino acids. Germline V lookup: CDR1 MNHNS, CDR2 SASEGT. The chain's CDR3 is CASSAGTGEANEQFF. CDR3 coding DNA: TGTGCCAGCAGTGCTGGGACAGGGGAGGCGAATGAGCAGTTCTTC.

The chain couples TRBV4-1 to TRBJ1-1; 9 bases fit TRBD1. This CDR3 spans 17 amino acids. With 0 bases clipped from V and 3 bases from J, the junction kept 8 bases outside the gene matches. Germline V CDR1 and CDR2: MGHRA, YSYEKL. CDR3 loop: CASSQEGNRGRDTEAFF. The CDR3 DNA sequence: TGCGCCAGCAGCCAAGAAGGGAACAGGGGGCGAGACACTGAAGCTTTCTTT.